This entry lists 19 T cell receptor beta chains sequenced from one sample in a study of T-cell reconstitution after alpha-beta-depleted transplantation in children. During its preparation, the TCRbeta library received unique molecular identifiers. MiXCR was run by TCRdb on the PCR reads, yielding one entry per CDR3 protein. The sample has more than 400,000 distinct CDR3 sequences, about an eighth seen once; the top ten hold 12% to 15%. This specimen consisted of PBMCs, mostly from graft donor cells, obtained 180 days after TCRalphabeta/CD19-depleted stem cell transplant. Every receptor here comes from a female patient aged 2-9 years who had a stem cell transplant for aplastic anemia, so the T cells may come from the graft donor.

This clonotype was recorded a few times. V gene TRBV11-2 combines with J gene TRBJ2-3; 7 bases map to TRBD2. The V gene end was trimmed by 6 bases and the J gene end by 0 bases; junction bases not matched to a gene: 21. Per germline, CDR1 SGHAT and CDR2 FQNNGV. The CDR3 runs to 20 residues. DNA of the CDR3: TGTGCCAGCAGGTCTCGACCCCCCTCAAGCCTAGCGGCTAGCACAGATACGCAGTATTTT. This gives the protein CASRSRPPSSLAASTDTQYF. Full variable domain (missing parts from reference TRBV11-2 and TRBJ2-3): EAGVAQSPRYKIIEKRQSVAFWCNPISGHATLYWYQQILGQGPKLLIQFQNNGVVDDSQLPKDRFSAERLKGVDSTLKIQPAKLEDSAVYLCASRSRPPSSLAASTDTQYFGPGTRLTVL.

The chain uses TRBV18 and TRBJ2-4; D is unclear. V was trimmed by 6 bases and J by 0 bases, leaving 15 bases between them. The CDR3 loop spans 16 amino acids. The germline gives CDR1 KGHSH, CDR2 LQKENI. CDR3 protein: CASSPMAERAKNIQYF. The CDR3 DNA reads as TGTGCCAGCTCCCCCATGGCAGAGAGAGCCAAAAACATTCAGTACTTC.

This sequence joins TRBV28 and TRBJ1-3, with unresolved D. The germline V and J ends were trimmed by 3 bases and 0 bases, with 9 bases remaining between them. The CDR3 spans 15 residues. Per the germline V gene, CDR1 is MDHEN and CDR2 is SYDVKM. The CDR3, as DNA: TGTGCCAGCAGTTTCGGGGAGAGCTCTGGAAACACCATATATTTT. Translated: CASSFGESSGNTIYF.

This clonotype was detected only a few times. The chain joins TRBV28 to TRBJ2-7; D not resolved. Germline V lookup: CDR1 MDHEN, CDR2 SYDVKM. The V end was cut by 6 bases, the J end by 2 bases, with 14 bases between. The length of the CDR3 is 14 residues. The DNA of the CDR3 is TGTGCCAGCAGCCACTCGTCGGGTGCCTACGAGCAGTACTTC. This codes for CASSHSSGAYEQYF.

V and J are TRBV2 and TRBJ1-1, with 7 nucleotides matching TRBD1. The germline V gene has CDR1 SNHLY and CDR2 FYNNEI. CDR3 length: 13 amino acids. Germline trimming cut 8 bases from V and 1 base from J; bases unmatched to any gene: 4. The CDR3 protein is CASERTGNTEAFF. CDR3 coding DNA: TGTGCCAGCGAGAGGACAGGGAACACTGAAGCTTTCTTT.

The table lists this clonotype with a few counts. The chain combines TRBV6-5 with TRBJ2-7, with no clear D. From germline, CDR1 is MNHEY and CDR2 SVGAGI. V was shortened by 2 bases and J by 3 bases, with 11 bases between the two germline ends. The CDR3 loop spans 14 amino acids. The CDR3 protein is CASSYATQDYEQYF. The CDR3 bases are TGTGCCAGCAGTTACGCGACTCAGGACTACGAGCAGTACTTC.

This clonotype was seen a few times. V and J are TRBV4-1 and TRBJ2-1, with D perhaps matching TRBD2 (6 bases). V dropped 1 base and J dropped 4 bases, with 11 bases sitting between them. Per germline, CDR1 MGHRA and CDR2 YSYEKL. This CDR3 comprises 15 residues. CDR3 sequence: CASSQGEATYNEQFF. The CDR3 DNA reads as TGCGCCAGCAGCCAAGGGGAGGCCACGTACAATGAGCAGTTCTTC.

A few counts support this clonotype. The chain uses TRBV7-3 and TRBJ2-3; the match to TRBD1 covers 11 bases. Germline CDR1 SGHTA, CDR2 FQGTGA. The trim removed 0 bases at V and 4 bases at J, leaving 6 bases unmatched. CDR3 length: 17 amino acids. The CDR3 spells CASSLTFPGQGADTQYF. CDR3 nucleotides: TGTGCCAGCAGCTTAACGTTTCCGGGACAGGGGGCAGATACGCAGTATTTT.

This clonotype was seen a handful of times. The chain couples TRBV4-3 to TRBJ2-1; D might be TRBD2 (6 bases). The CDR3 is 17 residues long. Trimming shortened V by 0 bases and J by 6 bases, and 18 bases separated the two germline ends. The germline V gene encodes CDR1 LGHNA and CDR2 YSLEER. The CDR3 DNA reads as TGCGCCAGCAGCCAAGATTACGGGGCGGGGTCCGTCAATGAGCAGTTCTTC. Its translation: CASSQDYGAGSVNEQFF.

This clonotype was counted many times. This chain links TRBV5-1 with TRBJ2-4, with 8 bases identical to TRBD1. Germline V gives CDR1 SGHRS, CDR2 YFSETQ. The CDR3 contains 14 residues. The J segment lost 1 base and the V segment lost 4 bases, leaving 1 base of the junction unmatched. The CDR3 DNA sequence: TGCGCCAGCAGCAGACAGGGGGCCAAAAACATTCAGTACTTC. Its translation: CASSRQGAKNIQYF.

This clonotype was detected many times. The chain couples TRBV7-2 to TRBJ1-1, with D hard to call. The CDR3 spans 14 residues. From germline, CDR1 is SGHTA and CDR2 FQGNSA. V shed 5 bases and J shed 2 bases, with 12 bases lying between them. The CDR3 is CASSPSPRNTEAFF. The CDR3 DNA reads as TGTGCCAGCAGCCCCAGTCCCCGTAACACTGAAGCTTTCTTT.

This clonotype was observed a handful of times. The chain's CDR3 is CASSLEGGSTEAFF. In nucleotides, the CDR3 is TGTGCCAGCAGCTTAGAAGGGGGCAGCACTGAAGCTTTCTTT. This chain connects TRBV11-2 to TRBJ1-1; 7 bases are shared with TRBD1. V was pared by 0 bases and J by 4 bases, with 2 bases of the junction left unmatched. The CDR3 is 14 residues long. Germline loops: CDR1 SGHAT, CDR2 FQNNGV. The full variable domain, in which reference TRBV11-2 and TRBJ1-1 provide the parts outside the CDR3, is EAGVAQSPRYKIIEKRQSVAFWCNPISGHATLYWYQQILGQGPKLLIQFQNNGVVDDSQLPKDRFSAERLKGVDSTLKIQPAKLEDSAVYLCASSLEGGSTEAFFGQGTRLTVV.

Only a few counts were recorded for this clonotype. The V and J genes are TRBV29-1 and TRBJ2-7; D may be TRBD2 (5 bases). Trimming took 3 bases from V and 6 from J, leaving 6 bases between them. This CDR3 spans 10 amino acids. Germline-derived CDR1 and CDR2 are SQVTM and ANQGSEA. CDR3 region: CSVDAGEQYF. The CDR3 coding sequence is TGCAGCGTTGACGCGGGCGAGCAGTACTTC.

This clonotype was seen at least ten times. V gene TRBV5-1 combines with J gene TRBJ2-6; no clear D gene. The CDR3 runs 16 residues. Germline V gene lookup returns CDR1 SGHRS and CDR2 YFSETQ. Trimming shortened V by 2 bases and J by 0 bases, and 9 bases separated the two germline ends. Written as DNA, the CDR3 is TGCGCCAGCAGCTTCCAGGCCAACTCTGGGGCCAACGTCCTGACTTTC. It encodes CASSFQANSGANVLTF.

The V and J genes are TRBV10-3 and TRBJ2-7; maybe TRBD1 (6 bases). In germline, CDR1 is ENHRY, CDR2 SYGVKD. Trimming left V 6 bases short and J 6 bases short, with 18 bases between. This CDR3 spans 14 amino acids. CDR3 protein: CAIRSRDTGAEQYV. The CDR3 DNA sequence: TGTGCCATCAGGTCCCGGGACACCGGCGCCGAGCAGTACGTC.

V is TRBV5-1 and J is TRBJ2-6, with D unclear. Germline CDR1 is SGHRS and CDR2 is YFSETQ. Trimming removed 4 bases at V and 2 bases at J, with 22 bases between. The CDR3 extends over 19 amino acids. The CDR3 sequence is CASSLRFRADLAGANVLTF. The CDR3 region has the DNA TGCGCCAGCAGCCTGCGATTTCGGGCAGATCTAGCTGGGGCCAACGTCCTGACTTTC.

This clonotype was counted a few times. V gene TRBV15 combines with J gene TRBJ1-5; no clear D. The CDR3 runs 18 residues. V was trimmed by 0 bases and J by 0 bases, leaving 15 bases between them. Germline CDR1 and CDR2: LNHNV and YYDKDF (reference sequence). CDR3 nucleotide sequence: TGTGCCACCAGCAGAGATTTTAGGCTGAGTAATAGCAATCAGCCCCAGCATTTT. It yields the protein CATSRDFRLSNSNQPQHF.

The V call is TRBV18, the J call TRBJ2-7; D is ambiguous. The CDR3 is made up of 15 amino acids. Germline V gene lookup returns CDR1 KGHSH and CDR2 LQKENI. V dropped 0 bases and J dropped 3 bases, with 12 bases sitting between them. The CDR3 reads CASSPPQASLYEQYF. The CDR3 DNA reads TGTGCCAGCTCACCACCGCAGGCGAGTCTCTACGAGCAGTACTTC.

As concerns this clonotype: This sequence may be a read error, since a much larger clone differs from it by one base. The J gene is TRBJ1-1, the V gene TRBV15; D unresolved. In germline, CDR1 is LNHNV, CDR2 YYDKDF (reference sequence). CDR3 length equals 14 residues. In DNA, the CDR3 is TGTGCCACCAGCAGAGTACGGGTAAACACTGAAGCTTTGTTT. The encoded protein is CATSRVRVNTEALF.